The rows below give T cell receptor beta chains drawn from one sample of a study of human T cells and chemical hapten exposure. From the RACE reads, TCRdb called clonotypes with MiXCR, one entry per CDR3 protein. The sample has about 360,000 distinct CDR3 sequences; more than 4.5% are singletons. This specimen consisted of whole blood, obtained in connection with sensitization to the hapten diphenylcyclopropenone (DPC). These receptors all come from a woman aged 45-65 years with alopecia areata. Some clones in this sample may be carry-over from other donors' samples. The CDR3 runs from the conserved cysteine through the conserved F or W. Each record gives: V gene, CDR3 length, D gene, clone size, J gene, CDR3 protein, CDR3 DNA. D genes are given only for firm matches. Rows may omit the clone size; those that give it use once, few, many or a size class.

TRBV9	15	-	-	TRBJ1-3	CASSARIAAEDTIYF	TGTGCCAGCAGCGCCAGGATCGCTGCAGAGGACACCATATATTTT
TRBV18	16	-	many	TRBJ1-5	CASSPLHGNSNQPQHF	TGTGCCAGCTCACCACTTCACGGGAATAGCAATCAGCCCCAGCATTTT
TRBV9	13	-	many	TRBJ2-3	CASSVTGTDTQYF	TGTGCCAGCAGCGTCACGGGCACAGATACGCAGTATTTT
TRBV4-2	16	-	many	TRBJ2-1	CASSQTGTTGDNEQFF	TGTGCCAGCAGCCAAACAGGGACGACGGGTGACAATGAGCAGTTCTTC
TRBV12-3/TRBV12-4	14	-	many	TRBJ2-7	CASSYRASGYEQYF	TGTGCCAGCAGTTATCGGGCCAGTGGGTACGAGCAGTACTTC
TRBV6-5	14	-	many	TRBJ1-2	CASSYSAANYGYTF	TGTGCCAGCAGTTACTCCGCAGCTAACTATGGCTACACCTTC
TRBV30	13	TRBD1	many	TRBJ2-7	CAWSLGQGYEQYF	TGTGCCTGGAGCCTTGGACAGGGCTACGAGCAGTACTTC
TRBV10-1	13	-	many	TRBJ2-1	CASSPTFFNEQFF	TGCGCCAGCAGCCCGACTTTCTTCAATGAGCAGTTCTTC
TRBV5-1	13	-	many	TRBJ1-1	CASGAQTNTEAFF	TGCGCCAGCGGTGCCCAAACGAACACTGAAGCTTTCTTT
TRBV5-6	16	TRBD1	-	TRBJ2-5	CASSPHGQGAWETQYF	TGTGCCAGCAGCCCCCATGGACAGGGGGCTTGGGAGACCCAGTACTTC
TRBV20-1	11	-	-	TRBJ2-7	CSAPRTYEQYF	TGCAGTGCTCCCAGAACCTACGAGCAGTACTTC
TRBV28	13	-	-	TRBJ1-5	CASRAGHIKPQHF	TGTGCCAGCAGGGCGGGACATATTAAGCCCCAGCATTTT
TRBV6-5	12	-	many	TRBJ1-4	CASSSIGEKLFF	TGTGCCAGCAGTTCGATAGGGGAAAAACTGTTTTTT
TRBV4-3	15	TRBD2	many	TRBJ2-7	CASSQDGLAGNEQYF	TGCGCCAGCAGCCAAGATGGGCTAGCGGGTAACGAGCAGTACTTC
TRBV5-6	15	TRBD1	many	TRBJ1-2	CASSSWTGGDYGYTF	TGTGCCAGCAGCTCCTGGACAGGAGGGGACTATGGCTACACCTTC
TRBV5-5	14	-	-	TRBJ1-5	CASSLDGGYQPQRF	TGTGCCAGCAGCTTGGATGGAGGGTATCAGCCCCAGCGTTTT
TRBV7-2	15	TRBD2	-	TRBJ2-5	CASSSSGGYQETQYF	TGTGCCAGCAGCTCCTCGGGAGGGTATCAAGAGACCCAGTACTTC
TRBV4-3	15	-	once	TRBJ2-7	CASSQDQGSSYEQCF	TGCGCCAGCAGCCAAGATCAGGGCAGTTCCTACGAGCAGTGCTTC
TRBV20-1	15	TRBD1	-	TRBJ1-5	CSAPSGTGGFQPQHF	TGCAGTGCTCCCTCCGGGACAGGGGGCTTTCAGCCCCAGCATTTT
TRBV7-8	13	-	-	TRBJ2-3	CASSPPFEDTQYF	TGTGCCAGCAGCCCTCCGTTTGAGGATACGCAGTATTTT
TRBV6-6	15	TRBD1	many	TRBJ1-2	CASSYPTTGNYGYTF	TGTGCCAGCAGTTACCCCACGACAGGGAACTATGGCTACACCTTC
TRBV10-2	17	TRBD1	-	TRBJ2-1	CASSDGPQGPSGNEQFF	TGCGCCAGCAGTGATGGGCCACAGGGGCCCTCGGGCAATGAGCAGTTCTTC
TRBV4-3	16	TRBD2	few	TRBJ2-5	CASSLFGAGEGKTQYF	TGCGCCAGCAGCCTGTTCGGAGCGGGAGAGGGAAAGACCCAGTACTTC
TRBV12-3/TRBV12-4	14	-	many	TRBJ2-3	CASSLGSGIDTQYF	TGTGCCAGCAGCTTGGGTTCAGGGATAGATACGCAGTATTTT
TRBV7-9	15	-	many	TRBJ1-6	CASSARQAPNSPLHF	TGTGCCAGCAGCGCCCGACAGGCCCCTAATTCACCCCTCCACTTT
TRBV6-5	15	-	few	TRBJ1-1	CASSYVSGGSTEAFF	TGTGCCAGCAGTTACGTCTCCGGTGGGAGCACTGAAGCTTTCTTT
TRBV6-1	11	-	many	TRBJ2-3	CASVLTDTQYF	TGTGCCAGCGTACTCACAGATACGCAGTATTTT
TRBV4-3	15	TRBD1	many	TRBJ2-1	CASSQGTGHNNEQFF	TGCGCCAGCAGCCAAGGGACAGGACACAACAATGAGCAGTTCTTC
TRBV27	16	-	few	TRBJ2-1	CASSQTGTLPHNEQFF	TGTGCCAGCAGTCAGACCGGGACTTTGCCCCACAATGAGCAGTTCTTC
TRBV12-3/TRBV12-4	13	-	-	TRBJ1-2	CASSFDENYGYTF	TGTGCCAGCAGTTTTGACGAAAACTATGGCTACACCTTC
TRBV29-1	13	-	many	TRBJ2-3	CSVETGGEDTQYF	TGCAGCGTTGAAACAGGGGGGGAAGATACGCAGTATTTT
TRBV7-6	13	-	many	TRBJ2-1	CASSLRLEKEQFF	TGTGCCAGCAGCTTACGACTGGAGAAAGAGCAGTTCTTC